The present TCR beta chain was sequenced within a study of cytomegalovirus exposure and HLA in healthy donors. The study, taken as a whole, reports: Equally common other TCR beta chains were less clonally expanded than HLA-associated ones, a later analysis found. No immune exposure information besides CMV serostatus was available.

13 Jbeta primers and 60 Vbeta primers were used for the PCR. Method: immunoSEQ multiplex PCR; TCRdb's copy keeps in-frame clones and lacks some. The sample records fewer than 200,000 clones, 65% to 90% being singletons. Germline assignment: CDR1 MGHRA and CDR2 YSYEKL. The CDR3 contains 15 residues. Trimming took off 0 bases at V and 0 bases at J, with 6 bases between the two ends. Points on this clone: Its specificity is not known.

The sequencing sample was made of PBMCs. The sequence was collected from a male donor in good health and CMV-seronegative. This chain links TRBV4-1 with TRBJ1-5; D gene unclear. The CDR3 nucleotides are TGCGCCAGCAGCCAAGATAGAGATAGCAATCAGCCCCAGCATTTT. Amino acid sequence: CASSQDRDSNQPQHF.